This is a list of T cell receptor beta chains from one sample in a study of blood T cells in healthy people across ages. Each CDR3 protein is one row after TCRdb ran MiXCR on the 5' RACE reads. The sample holds roughly 1,000,000 distinct CDR3 sequences, less than 25% seen once. In addition, the sample was reused for a study of T cells of mothers and their children.

Material: blood. These receptors were taken from a girl under 10 years old in good health. Both conserved end residues are part of each CDR3. D genes are given only for firm matches. Not every row has a clone size; where given, it reads once, few, many or a size class.

-,few,TRBV12-5,TRBJ2-3,CASGLELDHTQYF,TGTGCTAGTGGTTTGGAGCTAGATCATACGCAGTATTTT
-,few,TRBV10-3,TRBJ1-4,CAIALDNEREKLFF,TGTGCCATCGCCCTGGACAACGAAAGAGAAAAACTGTTTTTT
-,few,TRBV6-1,TRBJ1-4,CASTEWNSPGEKLFF,TGTGCCAGCACCGAATGGAACAGCCCCGGGGAAAAACTGTTTTTT
TRBD2,few,TRBV7-3,TRBJ2-3,CASSASSGRGDTQYF,TGTGCCAGCAGCGCCTCTAGCGGGAGGGGGGATACGCAGTATTTT
TRBD1,few,TRBV7-9,TRBJ1-1,CASSLSSMAGGSNTEAFF,TGTGCCAGCAGCTTAAGTAGTATGGCAGGGGGGTCGAACACTGAAGCTTTCTTT
-,-,TRBV7-3,TRBJ2-1,CASSLTPRRGYNEQFF,TGTGCCAGCAGCTTAACGCCAAGGAGGGGCTACAATGAGCAGTTCTTC
-,few,TRBV5-1,TRBJ2-1,CASSFHTAPYNEQFF,TGCGCCAGCAGCTTCCATACGGCTCCCTACAATGAGCAGTTCTTC
-,few,TRBV12-3/TRBV12-4,TRBJ1-2,CASSLVGAGYTF,TGTGCCAGCAGTTTAGTTGGGGCTGGCTACACCTTC
-,-,TRBV4-2,TRBJ2-1,CASSQDNPSNNEQFF,TGTGCCAGCAGCCAAGATAACCCCTCTAACAATGAGCAGTTCTTC
TRBD2,-,TRBV6-6,TRBJ2-3,CASSYPPGTRDTQYF,TGTGCCAGCAGTTACCCACCGGGGACTAGAGATACGCAGTATTTT
-,few,TRBV5-6,TRBJ2-7,CASSLRRSPYEQYF,TGTGCCAGCAGCCTACGCAGGTCACCCTACGAGCAGTACTTC
-,few,TRBV12-3/TRBV12-4,TRBJ1-2,CASSSNAGRVYGYTF,TGTGCCAGCAGTTCAAACGCGGGTAGGGTCTATGGCTACACCTTC
-,-,TRBV27,TRBJ2-7,CASRDTGSYEQYF,TGTGCCAGCAGAGATACAGGTAGCTACGAGCAGTACTTC
-,few,TRBV13,TRBJ2-1,CASSVRQDTNEQFF,TGTGCCAGCAGCGTGCGACAGGATACCAATGAGCAGTTCTTC
-,few,TRBV6-2/TRBV6-3,TRBJ2-7,CASSGALVYEQYF,TGTGCCAGCAGCGGGGCCTTGGTCTACGAGCAGTACTTC
-,-,TRBV5-6,TRBJ1-4,CASSLGTRGLEEKLFF,TGTGCCAGCAGCTTGGGGACACGAGGGCTGGAGGAAAAACTGTTTTTT
TRBD2,few,TRBV11-2,TRBJ2-7,CASSLRAGGPYEQYF,TGTGCCAGCAGCTTACGTGCGGGAGGGCCCTACGAGCAGTACTTC
-,few,TRBV28,TRBJ2-1,CASSREIHSYNEQFF,TGTGCCAGCAGCCGGGAGATTCATTCCTACAATGAGCAGTTCTTC
-,-,TRBV20-1,TRBJ2-7,CSASAPWGRNEQYF,TGCAGTGCCAGCGCACCTTGGGGTCGGAACGAGCAGTACTTC
-,-,TRBV11-2,TRBJ2-5,CASSGPTGREETQYF,TGTGCCAGCAGCGGACCGACAGGGAGGGAAGAGACCCAGTACTTC
TRBD2,-,TRBV14,TRBJ2-1,CASSHPSGRPNNEQFF,TGTGCCAGCAGCCATCCTAGCGGACGCCCTAACAATGAGCAGTTCTTC
TRBD1,-,TRBV19,TRBJ2-1,CASRRTGEHNEQFF,TGTGCCAGTAGGAGGACAGGGGAACACAATGAGCAGTTCTTC
-,-,TRBV2,TRBJ2-1,CASSEAPSRGNEQFF,TGTGCCAGCAGTGAAGCGCCTTCTCGGGGTAATGAGCAGTTCTTC
TRBD2,few,TRBV5-1,TRBJ2-5,CASSLGSSGGPQRETQYF,TGCGCCAGCAGCTTGGGGTCTAGCGGGGGACCCCAGCGGGAGACCCAGTACTTC
-,-,TRBV29-1,TRBJ2-5,CSVEGWREEETQYF,TGCAGCGTTGAAGGCTGGAGGGAAGAGGAGACCCAGTACTTC
-,-,TRBV20-1,TRBJ2-3,CSASETGGLQDTQYF,TGCAGTGCTAGTGAGACTGGCGGCCTTCAGGATACGCAGTATTTT
-,few,TRBV7-2,TRBJ2-5,CASSPSPWETQYF,TGTGCCAGCAGCCCCTCCCCGTGGGAGACCCAGTACTTC
-,-,TRBV10-2,TRBJ2-5,CASSVSGSGQTQYF,TGCGCCAGCAGTGTCTCGGGGAGCGGGCAGACCCAGTACTTC
-,-,TRBV29-1,TRBJ2-7,CSVGGTGPHEQYF,TGCAGCGTTGGGGGAACAGGGCCCCACGAGCAGTACTTC
-,few,TRBV6-5,TRBJ1-4,CASSRGNEGEKLFF,TGTGCCAGCAGTCGGGGGAATGAGGGTGAAAAACTGTTTTTT
-,-,TRBV7-2,TRBJ1-5,CASGLRGNSNQPQHF,TGCGCCAGCGGCTTACGGGGGAATAGCAATCAGCCCCAGCATTTT
-,once,TRBV20-1,TRBJ2-7,CSAREEGEIYEQYF,TGCAGTGCTAGAGAGGAGGGGGAGATCTACGAGCAGTACTTC
-,few,TRBV20-1,TRBJ1-2,CSARAGLFDGYTF,TGCAGTGCTAGAGCTGGACTTTTCGATGGCTACACCTTC
TRBD1,few,TRBV6-6,TRBJ1-2,CASSYFGQGSYGYTF,TGTGCCAGCAGTTACTTCGGACAGGGAAGCTATGGCTACACCTTC
-,-,TRBV24-1,TRBJ1-1,CATSDGEGEAFF,TGTGCCACCAGTGATGGGGAGGGTGAAGCTTTCTTT
-,-,TRBV7-9,TRBJ2-5,CASSPLKVAGQETQYF,TGTGCCAGCAGCCCTCTTAAAGTAGCGGGACAGGAGACCCAGTACTTC
-,few,TRBV6-1,TRBJ1-2,CASSELASGENYGYTF,TGTGCCAGCAGTGAATTGGCCTCGGGGGAAAACTATGGCTACACCTTC
-,-,TRBV27,TRBJ2-5,CASTTKAQLEETQYF,TGTGCCAGCACCACAAAGGCGCAGTTGGAAGAGACCCAGTACTTC
TRBD2,-,TRBV7-2,TRBJ2-7,CASSLTGGLRDDSYEQYF,TGTGCCAGCAGCTTAACGGGAGGACTGCGGGACGACTCCTACGAGCAGTACTTC
-,-,TRBV5-1,TRBJ2-2,CASSFFAGELFF,TGCGCCAGCAGCTTTTTCGCCGGGGAGCTGTTTTTT
TRBD2,few,TRBV20-1,TRBJ2-1,CSAPPSGGIHEQFF,TGCAGTGCTCCGCCTAGCGGGGGGATCCATGAGCAGTTCTTC
-,-,TRBV6-2/TRBV6-3,TRBJ2-5,CATRDRRTETQYF,TGTGCCACTAGGGACCGTCGTACGGAGACCCAGTACTTC
-,-,TRBV9,TRBJ2-3,CASSPLGAGVDTQYF,TGTGCCAGCAGCCCCCTGGGGGCGGGAGTGGATACGCAGTATTTT
TRBD2,-,TRBV2,TRBJ2-7,CASSEEGLSTYEQYF,TGTGCCAGCAGTGAAGAGGGACTATCCACCTACGAGCAGTACTTC
-,-,TRBV29-1,TRBJ2-7,CSATDGSRSYEQYF,TGCAGCGCCACTGACGGGTCACGCTCCTACGAGCAGTACTTC
-,few,TRBV7-9,TRBJ2-7,CASSNPAQGSYEQYF,TGTGCCAGCAGCAACCCGGCGCAGGGGTCCTACGAGCAGTACTTC
-,-,TRBV12-5,TRBJ2-1,CASGLDGRHEQFF,TGTGCTAGTGGTTTGGATGGGCGCCATGAGCAGTTCTTC
TRBD2,-,TRBV10-3,TRBJ2-7,CAISGGTSNAYEQYF,TGTGCCATCAGTGGAGGGACTAGCAATGCCTACGAGCAGTACTTC
-,-,TRBV20-1,TRBJ2-1,CSCDRWSSYNEQFF,TGCAGTTGCGACAGGTGGAGCTCCTACAATGAGCAGTTCTTC
-,-,TRBV24-1,TRBJ2-5,CATSGTPQETQYF,TGTGCCACCTCCGGGACACCCCAAGAGACCCAGTACTTC
TRBD1,few,TRBV9,TRBJ1-5,CASSLGTGTNQPQHF,TGTGCCAGCAGCCTGGGGACAGGGACGAATCAGCCCCAGCATTTT
TRBD1,-,TRBV15,TRBJ2-7,CATSRRQGEYEQYF,TGTGCCACCAGCAGACGACAGGGGGAATACGAGCAGTACTTC
TRBD1,-,TRBV10-3,TRBJ2-3,CAAGQGGPDTQYF,TGTGCCGCGGGACAGGGAGGGCCAGATACGCAGTATTTT
-,few,TRBV28,TRBJ2-5,CASSFWAAEQSEYQETQYF,TGTGCCAGCAGTTTTTGGGCGGCCGAGCAATCGGAGTACCAAGAGACCCAGTACTTC
-,few,TRBV20-1,TRBJ2-5,CSAIRGAGATQYF,TGCAGTGCTATAAGGGGGGCAGGAGCGACCCAGTACTTC
-,-,TRBV5-1,TRBJ1-2,CASSGGEGADLYGYTF,TGCGCCAGCAGCGGCGGGGAGGGCGCCGACCTCTATGGCTACACCTTC
-,-,TRBV29-1,TRBJ1-1,CSVYQGLNTEAFF,TGCAGCGTTTATCAGGGGTTGAACACTGAAGCTTTCTTT
-,few,TRBV2,TRBJ1-1,CASRKDGPNTEAFF,TGTGCCAGCAGAAAGGACGGCCCGAACACTGAAGCTTTCTTT